The 14 T cell receptor beta chains in this list originate from one sample, sequenced in a study of Graves' ophthalmopathy and Graves' hyperthyroidism. From RNA, the CDR3 regions of TCR beta chains were amplified and sequenced. The authors performed first-round RT-PCR with HTBI primers and then a second-round multiplex PCR. TCRdb recomputed calls from the multiplex PCR reads with MiXCR, one row per CDR3 protein. The table lists more than 150,000 distinct CDR3 sequences, 30% to 45% of them singletons. Sequenced material: peripheral blood. These receptors came from a woman between 40 and 55 years old with Graves' ophthalmopathy.

This clonotype turned up a few times. The rearrangement joins TRBV6-1 to TRBJ1-5; 9 nucleotides agree with TRBD1. The CDR3 is 15 residues long. Germline V gives CDR1 MNHNS, CDR2 SASEGT. The J segment lost 7 bases and the V segment lost 6 bases, leaving 10 bases of the junction unmatched. CDR3 amino acids: CASSAQGATKQPQHF. CDR3 nucleotides: TGTGCCAGCAGCGCACAGGGGGCGACGAAACAGCCCCAGCATTTT.

This chain connects TRBV11-2 to TRBJ2-5, with TRBD2 matching 11 bases. V lost 3 bases to trimming and J lost 4 bases; unmatched junction nucleotides: 4. The germline CDR1 and CDR2 sequences are SGHAT and FQNNGV. The CDR3 loop spans 15 amino acids. The CDR3 bases are TGTGCCAGCAGCTTTAGACTAGCGGGGAGAGAGACCCAGTACTTC. As protein: CASSFRLAGRETQYF.

This sequence joins TRBV11-2 and TRBJ2-5; D assignment may be TRBD1 or TRBD2 (6 bases each). Trimming shortened V by 5 bases and J by 5 bases, and 27 bases separated the two germline ends. The CDR3 covers 18 residues. Per germline, CDR1 SGHAT and CDR2 FQNNGV. CDR3: CASSRRRAQTGLGETQYF. In DNA, the CDR3 is TGTGCCAGCAGCCGCAGGAGGGCCCAGACAGGCCTCGGGGAGACCCAGTACTTC.

In its sample, this clonotype was seen many times. The rearrangement uses TRBV6-1 and TRBJ1-6; D uncertain. V was shortened by 5 bases and J by 6 bases, with 5 bases between the two germline ends. The CDR3 covers 12 residues. Germline V CDR1 and CDR2: MNHNS, SASEGT. CDR3 residues: CASSSSNSPLHF. DNA for the CDR3: TGTGCCAGCAGTTCGTCTAATTCACCCCTCCACTTT.

The V gene is TRBV28, the J gene TRBJ2-7, with D uncertain. The CDR3 covers 13 residues. Germline V gene lookup returns CDR1 MDHEN and CDR2 SYDVKM. The ends were cut back, 5 bases at V and 2 bases at J, with 10 bases in the middle. The CDR3 DNA is TGTGCCAGCAGTCTCCCAGCACCCTACGAGCAGTACTTC. Its translation is CASSLPAPYEQYF.

V gene TRBV27 combines with J gene TRBJ1-1, with 10 bases fitting TRBD1. The CDR3 is 15 amino acids. V dropped 8 bases and J dropped 0; count of bases not matched to a gene: 6. CDR1 is MNHEY and CDR2 is SMNVEV in the germline V gene (reference sequence). The CDR3 loop reads CASLKTGGLNTEAFF. DNA of the CDR3: TGTGCCAGCCTCAAGACAGGGGGCTTGAACACTGAAGCTTTCTTT.

The sample holds many counts of this clonotype. The chain recombines TRBV18 with TRBJ2-7, with TRBD1 matching 9 bases. V trimming: 4 bases; J trimming: 5 bases; junction bases outside the gene matches: 3. The CDR3 is 13 residues long. The germline gives CDR1 KGHSH, CDR2 LQKENI. The CDR3 sequence: CASSRGQGHEQYF. DNA for the CDR3: TGTGCCAGCTCACGGGGACAGGGCCACGAGCAGTACTTC.

This clonotype was seen repeatedly, ten times or more. This chain links TRBV28 with TRBJ1-1; D gene ambiguous. The CDR3 totals 15 residues. The V gene lost 1 base and the J gene lost 1 base, with 10 bases spanning the gap. CDR1 MDHEN and CDR2 SYDVKM come from the germline V gene. CDR3 coding DNA: TGTGCCAGCAGTTTATCGGGCAGGAGGAACACTGAAGCTTTCTTT. It is translated as CASSLSGRRNTEAFF.

There are many counts of this clonotype. The chain carries TRBV10-3 and TRBJ2-7, with 9 bases aligning to TRBD1. Germline loops: CDR1 ENHRY, CDR2 SYGVKD. The CDR3 loop spans 13 amino acids. Losses at the gene ends were 6 bases for V and 6 bases for J; bases not matched to a gene: 6. CDR3 DNA sequence: TGTGCCATCAGACCGGGACAGGGATCCGAGCAGTACTTC. Protein product: CAIRPGQGSEQYF.

In its sample, this clonotype was seen many times. V and J are TRBV29-1 and TRBJ1-1; D is perhaps TRBD1 (5 bases). Trimming shortened V by 4 bases and J by 3 bases, and 6 bases separated the two germline ends. In germline, CDR1 is SQVTM, CDR2 ANQGSEA. CDR3 length: 11 amino acids. Written as DNA, the CDR3 is TGCAGCGTTGGCAGGGACACTGAAGCTTTCTTT. It translates to CSVGRDTEAFF. Full variable domain (outside the CDR3, taken from reference TRBV29-1 and TRBJ1-1): SAVISQKPSRDICQRGTSLTIQCQVDSQVTMMFWYRQQPGQSLTLIATANQGSEATYESGFVIDKFPISRPNLTFSTLTVSNMSPEDSSIYLCSVGRDTEAFFGQGTRLTVV.

V gene TRBV7-8 combines with J gene TRBJ2-7; D gene unclear. CDR1 and CDR2 from the germline V gene are SGHVS and FQNEAQ. The CDR3 covers 14 residues. Trimming cost V 2 bases and J 6 bases, with 14 bases left between them. CDR3 DNA: TGTGCCAGCAGCTTACGTCTTCGGGCTTCCGAGCAGTACTTC. It codes for CASSLRLRASEQYF.

This clonotype was counted ten times or more. V gene TRBV6-1 combines with J gene TRBJ1-1; D is unclear. Trimming shortened V by 1 base and J by 11 bases, and 14 bases separated the two germline ends. This CDR3 has 13 amino acids. CDR1 MNHNS and CDR2 SASEGT come from the germline V gene. For the CDR3, the DNA is TGTGCCAGCAGTGAAGGTTTCCAAGTCGAGGCTTTCTTT. Amino acid sequence: CASSEGFQVEAFF.

In this sample, this clonotype turned up a few times. This may stem from a read error, because a much larger clone lies one nucleotide away. This rearrangement joins TRBV11-2 to TRBJ2-2; D gene ambiguous. There are 12 residues in the CDR3. V was clipped by 3 bases and J by 3 bases, with 2 bases between them. CDR1 is SGHAT, CDR2 FQNNGV, per germline. The CDR3: CASSFYTGELFF. The DNA of the CDR3 is TGTGCCAGCAGCTTTTACACCGGGGAGCTGTTTTTT.

In this sample, this clonotype turned up many times. This chain joins TRBV3-1 and TRBJ2-5; D is uncertain. CDR3 size: 14 residues. Deletions cut 1 base from V and 5 bases from J, with 11 bases between. Germline CDR1 LGHDT, CDR2 YNNKEL (reference sequence). CDR3 residues: CASSQATGSETQYF. CDR3 coding DNA: TGTGCCAGCAGCCAAGCTACGGGCAGCGAGACCCAGTACTTC.